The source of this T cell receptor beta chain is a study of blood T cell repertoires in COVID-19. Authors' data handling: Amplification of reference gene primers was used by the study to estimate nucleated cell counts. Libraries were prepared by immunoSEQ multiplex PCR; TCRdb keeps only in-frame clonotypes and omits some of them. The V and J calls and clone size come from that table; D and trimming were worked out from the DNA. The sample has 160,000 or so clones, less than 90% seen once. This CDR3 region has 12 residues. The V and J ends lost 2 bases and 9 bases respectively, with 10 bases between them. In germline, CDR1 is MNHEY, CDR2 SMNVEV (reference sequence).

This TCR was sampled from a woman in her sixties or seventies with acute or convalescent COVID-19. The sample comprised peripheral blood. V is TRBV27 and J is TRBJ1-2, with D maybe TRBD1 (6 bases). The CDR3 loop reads CASSLGQGSYTF. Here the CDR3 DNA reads TGTGCCAGCAGTTTAGGGCAGGGGAGCTACACCTTC.